Listed here are 27 T cell receptor beta chains from one sample, sequenced in a study of blood T cell repertoires in COVID-19. TCRdb keeps only in-frame clones here, not all; method: immunoSEQ multiplex PCR. The sample includes about 240,000 clones, 82% seen only once; the top ten take roughly 8.2%. Sample: peripheral blood. The source of these receptors is an elderly woman with COVID-19, enrolled during active disease.

V is TRBV19 and J is TRBJ1-1; 8 nucleotides match TRBD1. CDR3 length: 13 amino acids. The ends lost 4 bases at V and 5 bases at J; junction bases unmatched: 3. Germline CDR1 and CDR2: LNHDA and SQIVND (reference sequence). CDR3 sequence: CASSKTGETEAFF. CDR3 nucleotides: TGTGCCAGTAGTAAGACAGGGGAAACTGAAGCTTTCTTT.

The rearrangement uses TRBV28 and TRBJ2-7; TRBD1 is a possible D gene (6 bases). V lost 6 bases to trimming and J lost 2 bases, with 17 bases between them. There are 15 residues in the CDR3. Germline V gene data show CDR1 as MDHEN and CDR2 as SYDVKM. CDR3 in DNA: TGTGCCAGCAGCCTCCCCGACAGGTCAGCCTACGAGCAGTACTTC. Protein sequence: CASSLPDRSAYEQYF.

This clone was found once. The rearrangement uses TRBV10-3 and TRBJ2-7; 10 bases are a match to TRBD2. Germline trimming cut 5 bases from V and 1 base from J; bases unmatched to any gene: 8. Germline CDR1 and CDR2: ENHRY and SYGVKD. The length of the CDR3 is 16 residues. CDR3 protein: CAISSSGTSVSYEQYF. DNA of the CDR3: TGTGCCATCAGTTCCTCCGGGACTAGCGTATCCTACGAGCAGTACTTC.

This clone has a handful of counts. The CDR3 bases are TGTGCCACCAGTGATAACGGACTTGGCTACACCTTC. Its translation: CATSDNGLGYTF. The chain recombines TRBV24-1 with TRBJ1-2; D ambiguous. Germline V lookup: CDR1 KGHDR, CDR2 SFDVKD. With 3 bases removed from V and 7 bases from J, the gap between germline ends came to 8 bases. The CDR3 length is 12 residues.

The chain joins TRBV25-1 to TRBJ1-1, with 7 bases lining up with TRBD1. V was pared by 4 bases and J by 5 bases, with 7 bases of the junction left unmatched. This CDR3 region has 14 residues. Germline-derived CDR1 and CDR2 are MGHDK and SYGVNS. CDR3: CASSALTGSTEAFF. The DNA of the CDR3 is TGTGCCAGCAGTGCACTGACAGGGAGTACTGAAGCTTTCTTT.

This clone showed up just once. This chain uses TRBV7-3 with TRBJ2-6; 7 nucleotides line up with TRBD1. Trimming at V came to 5 bases and at J to 12 bases, leaving 7 bases not matched to a gene. The CDR3 contains 13 residues. Germline CDR1 reads SGHTA; CDR2 reads FQGTGA. This CDR3 is CASSQRQGTVLTF. The CDR3 bases are TGTGCCAGCAGCCAAAGACAGGGTACCGTCCTGACTTTC. Complete variable domain (other parts from reference TRBV7-3 and TRBJ2-6): GAGVSQTPSNKVTEKGKYVELRCDPISGHTALYWYRQSLGQGPEFLIYFQGTGAADDSGLPNDRFFAVRPEGSVSTLKIQRTERGDSAVYLCASSQRQGTVLTFGAGSRLTVL.

The rearrangement uses TRBV4-1 and TRBJ2-5, with 9 nucleotides matching TRBD2. Germline V CDR1 and CDR2: MGHRA, YSYEKL. The CDR3 has 15 residues. Unmatched junction bases numbered 4, after V lost 1 base and J lost 4 bases. CDR3 nucleotide sequence: TGCGCCAGCAGCCAAGCCGCGGGAGGGCGAGAGACCCAGTACTTC. Protein sequence: CASSQAAGGRETQYF.

The chain employs TRBV10-3 and TRBJ1-2; 10 bases line up with TRBD1. The CDR3 consists of 13 residues. Per germline, CDR1 ENHRY and CDR2 SYGVKD. V gave up 4 bases and J gave up 7 bases; unmatched junction bases: 3. The CDR3 is CAISAGTGAGYTF. The DNA of the CDR3 is TGTGCCATCAGTGCGGGGACAGGGGCTGGCTACACCTTC.

In this sample, this clone turned up once. The chain uses TRBV28 and TRBJ1-2; D not resolved. The CDR3 spans 12 residues. V lost 3 bases and J 13 bases, leaving 15 bases between the germline ends. Germline CDR1 and CDR2: MDHEN and SYDVKM. The CDR3 DNA sequence: TGTGCCAGCAGTTTCGGATCCCGGAGTTGCACCTTC. It translates to CASSFGSRSCTF.

There are a few counts of this clone. The genes are TRBV5-6 and TRBJ1-2; D is undetermined. The CDR3 consists of 13 residues. Trimming removed 5 bases from V and 5 bases from J, with 13 bases in between. From germline, CDR1 is SGHDT and CDR2 YYEEEE. DNA of the CDR3: TGTGCCAGCAGTTTTAACAGCAAGTATGGCTACACCTTC. Its protein product is CASSFNSKYGYTF.

Concerning this clone itself: Distinct nucleotide sequences in the sample also encode this CDR3. The J gene is TRBJ2-2, the V gene TRBV18; TRBD2 is a possible D gene (6 bases). The V gene lost 0 bases and the J gene lost 5 bases, with 7 bases spanning the gap. Germline CDR1 and CDR2: KGHSH and LQKENI. This CDR3 has 14 amino acids. CDR3 in DNA: TGTGCCAGCTCACCACCGGGGGGAACCGGGGAGCTGTTTTTT. Translation: CASSPPGGTGELFF.

The chain employs TRBV30 and TRBJ1-3; D is ambiguous. V was cut by 6 bases and J by 1 base, with 10 bases left in between. The CDR3 covers 13 residues. CDR1 and CDR2 from the germline V gene are GTSNPN and SVGIG (reference sequence). DNA of the CDR3: TGTGCCTGCACTTACTTATCTGGAAACACCATATATTTT. It is translated as CACTYLSGNTIYF.

This clone was seen more than once but under ten times. The chain has TRBV6-6 and TRBJ1-1; no clear D gene. The CDR3 totals 15 residues. Germline CDR1 MNHNY, CDR2 SVGAGI (reference sequence). The V and J ends lost 6 bases and 7 bases respectively, with 21 bases between them. In DNA form, the CDR3 reads TGTGCCAGCAGACTAACACTTACCTATCAAGGTGAAGCTTTCTTT. Its translation: CASRLTLTYQGEAFF.

The gene calls are TRBV4-3 and TRBJ2-2; D call uncertain. This CDR3 comprises 16 residues. Looked up from germline, CDR1 is LGHNA and CDR2 is YSLEER. V lost 1 base, J lost 2 bases, and 11 bases lay in between. CDR3 DNA: TGCGCCAGCAGCCAAGGGTGGGCAGCCAACACCGGGGAGCTGTTTTTT. The encoded protein is CASSQGWAANTGELFF.

With respect to this clone: Other DNA sequences from this sample encode an identical CDR3 as well. The rearrangement uses TRBV5-1 and TRBJ2-4; 8 bases fit TRBD2. Germline V lookup: CDR1 SGHRS, CDR2 YFSETQ. This CDR3 spans 15 amino acids. V lost 4 bases to trimming and J lost 0 bases; unmatched junction nucleotides: 3. CDR3 sequence (DNA): TGCGCCAGCAGCCCTCTAGCGGGAGCCAAAAACATTCAGTACTTC. Encoded protein: CASSPLAGAKNIQYF.

The CDR3 loop is CASSISSLSGANVLTF. The CDR3 DNA reads as TGTGCCAGTAGTATATCGTCTCTCTCTGGGGCCAACGTCCTGACTTTC. V and J are TRBV19 and TRBJ2-6; D gene uncertain. CDR3 length: 16 residues. Germline CDR1 LNHDA, CDR2 SQIVND (reference sequence). V was pared by 2 bases and J by 0 bases, with 8 bases between.

The chain uses TRBV10-2 and TRBJ1-6, with D tentatively TRBD1 (6 bases). Germline V CDR1 and CDR2: WSHSY, SAAADI. With 6 bases removed from V and 4 bases from J, the gap between germline ends came to 13 bases. The length of the CDR3 is 15 residues. The CDR3 region has the DNA TGCGCCAGCAGGGTTGACAGGTTATATAATTCACCCCTCCACTTT. Translating gives CASRVDRLYNSPLHF.

The chain carries TRBV5-4 and TRBJ2-5; 8 bases match TRBD1. J gave up 4 bases and V 6 bases, and 5 bases lay outside the gene matches. CDR3 length: 13 amino acids. CDR1 and CDR2 (germline): SGHNT, YYREEE (reference sequence). CDR3 loop: CASNLRGRETQYF. For the CDR3, the DNA is TGTGCCAGCAACCTCAGGGGGCGAGAGACCCAGTACTTC. Complete variable domain (other parts from reference TRBV5-4 and TRBJ2-5): ETGVTQSPTHLIKTRGQQVTLRCSSQSGHNTVSWYQQALGQGPQFIFQYYREEENGRGNFPPRFSGLQFPNYSSELNVNALELDDSALYLCASNLRGRETQYFGPGTRLLVL.

The chain joins TRBV28 to TRBJ2-5; D is uncertain. V lost 6 bases to trimming and J lost 9 bases, with 11 bases between them. Germline lookup yields CDR1 MDHEN and CDR2 SYDVKM. The CDR3 sequence is 11 residues long. CDR3 sequence reads: CASSQNYAQYF. CDR3 nucleotide sequence: TGTGCCAGCAGCCAGAATTATGCCCAGTACTTC.

The chain links TRBV5-8 to TRBJ1-2; 7 nucleotides match TRBD1. V trimming: 1 base; J trimming: 6 bases; junction bases outside the gene matches: 6. This CDR3 region has 14 residues. CDR1 is SGHTS and CDR2 is YDEGEE in the germline V gene. CDR3 nucleotide sequence: TGTGCCAGCAGCTTGCGGGACAGATTTAATGGCTACACCTTC. This encodes CASSLRDRFNGYTF.

Points on this clone: A junction end diverges from the germline sequence, so it may reflect a read error. The J gene is TRBJ2-5, the V gene TRBV7-7; perhaps TRBD2 as D (6 bases). The CDR3 covers 14 residues. Germline lookup yields CDR1 SSHAT and CDR2 FNYEAQ (reference sequence). The DNA of the CDR3 is TGTGCTAGCAGCCTAGTCGGGGGAGGAGAGACCCAGTACTTC. This gives the protein CASSLVGGGETQYF.

The chain couples TRBV12-5 to TRBJ2-7; 8 bases fit TRBD2. CDR1 LGHNT and CDR2 FRNRAP come from the germline V gene. The CDR3 is 15 residues long. The J segment lost 0 bases and the V segment lost 5 bases, leaving 6 bases of the junction unmatched. Here the CDR3 DNA reads TGTGCTAGTGGTACCGGGGGGGGCTACTCCTACGAGCAGTACTTC. Its translation: CASGTGGGYSYEQYF.

The chain is built from TRBV24-1 and TRBJ1-4; tentatively, D is TRBD1 (5 bases). V lost 3 bases and J 7 bases, leaving 14 bases between the germline ends. From germline, CDR1 is KGHDR and CDR2 SFDVKD. The CDR3 contains 15 residues. CDR3: CATSDGGRAGEKLFF. The CDR3 bases are TGTGCCACCAGTGATGGGGGGAGGGCAGGTGAAAAACTGTTTTTT.

The chain combines TRBV28 with TRBJ2-3, with D unclear. V was shortened by 5 bases and J by 5 bases, with 11 bases between the two germline ends. CDR1 and CDR2 from the germline V gene are MDHEN and SYDVKM. The CDR3 extends over 13 amino acids. The CDR3 sequence: CASSDNLVDTQYF. The CDR3 DNA sequence: TGTGCCAGCAGTGACAACTTAGTAGATACGCAGTATTTT.

The rearrangement links TRBV4-1 to TRBJ2-7; no clear D gene. V was clipped by 0 bases and J by 2 bases, with 8 bases between them. Germline V lookup: CDR1 MGHRA, CDR2 YSYEKL. The CDR3 has 14 amino acids. The CDR3 loop reads CASSQDPRAYEQYF. CDR3 DNA sequence: TGCGCCAGCAGCCAAGACCCCCGGGCCTACGAGCAGTACTTC.

The J gene is TRBJ1-2, the V gene TRBV7-2; D is perhaps TRBD1 (5 bases). Germline V gene data show CDR1 as SGHTA and CDR2 as FQGNSA. The CDR3 runs 13 residues. V lost 5 bases and J lost 12, with 19 bases in between. In nucleotides, the CDR3 is TGTGCCAGCAGCGTGGACCCGAGTAGGGGCCACACCTTC. Amino acid sequence: CASSVDPSRGHTF.

V usage is TRBV7-2 and J usage is TRBJ1-3; 7 bases align to TRBD1. Germline V gene lookup returns CDR1 SGHTA and CDR2 FQGNSA. Losses at the gene ends were 5 bases for V and 0 bases for J; bases not matched to a gene: 7. The CDR3 covers 16 residues. The CDR3 DNA follows: TGTGCCAGCAGCGCCCAGGGGGGATACTCTGGAAACACCATATATTTT. Translated, it gives CASSAQGGYSGNTIYF.